This T cell receptor (beta chain) is from a study of monozygotic twins with inflammatory bowel disease (dated by TCRdb to between 2019 and 2020). Some background on the complete study: A total of 28 monozygotic twin pairs were included in the full study, comprising nine German pairs (four IBD-concordant, five IBD-discordant) and 19 IBD-discordant Danish pairs. The search for disease-associated traits relied mainly on comparing IBD patients with their genetically identical healthy co-twins within discordant pairs. Each individual had, on average, about 151 000 unique TCRalpha sequences and 181 000 unique TCRbeta sequences available for analysis. Results the study describes overall, beyond this receptor: Measured by the inverse Simpson index, TCRbeta repertoire diversity was lower in IBD patients than in their healthy co-twins. Concordant and discordant twins showed no difference in repertoire similarity, possibly because of limited statistical power. Background noise and inter-individual variability may have been introduced into the repertoires by the differing immunosuppressive treatments among patients. The analysis was unable to tell different T cell subtypes apart. No single strong signal or clonotype linked to IBD turned up in the results, so the idea that one exists was not supported. Compared with healthy twins, IBD patients had fewer clonotypes in common with other individuals, a difference most pronounced in patients showing signs of disease activity.

The germline V gene provides CDR1 SGHDT and CDR2 YYEEEE. The CDR3 measures 12 amino acids from cysteine to phenylalanine. The record lacks a DNA sequence. A roughly 2.5 ml peripheral blood sample was drawn into PAXgene tubes per donor and stored at -80°C. Without any T cell sorting, total RNA was extracted from whole blood using the PAXgene blood miRNA kit on an automated QIAcube. Peripheral blood from monozygotic twin pairs, either concordant or discordant for inflammatory bowel disease, underwent deep TCRalpha and TCRbeta repertoire profiling that used unique molecular barcoding. Smoking habits were recorded for all twin pairs, with individuals classified as current, former or never smokers. In regard to this clonotype: The target of this receptor is not known.

The receptor library was made with 5' RACE. Preparation of each TCR library used around 3.5 ug of total RNA. cDNA was synthesized with SMARTScribe reverse transcriptase in eight separate reactions per sample. Unique molecular identifiers containing a 6-nucleotide sample barcode were introduced through template switching during cDNA synthesis. TCRalpha and TCRbeta cDNA was amplified in two nested PCRs of about 17 and 10 cycles, and bead purification was carried out after each PCR. Before amplification, the cDNA was both treated with uracil DNA-glycosylase and purified with the QIAquick PCR purification kit. The second PCR added Illumina TruSeq-compatible adapters along with sample-specific barcodes. TapeStation and Qubit were used to check library quality and concentration, and 4 to 6 ng of each library went into the pool. Sequencing of the pooled libraries was done on an Illumina HiSeq2500 single-index Rapid Run using custom sequencing primers and 2 x 100 bp reads. Concerning the study's data processing: PCR and sequencing errors were corrected by UMI-based consensus assembly using MiGEC version 1.2.6. MiXCR version 2.1.1 handled V(D)J alignment, clonotype assembly and CDR3 extraction. Gene usage, clonotype sharing and MAIT/NKT TCR abundance were normalised by analysing the top 1000, 10 000 and 20 000 clonotypes per sample. After downsampling to 27 000 UMIs, diversity was calculated as the inverse Simpson index using the vegan R package. Paired Mann-Whitney U tests on discordant twin pairs were used, with Benjamini-Hochberg multiple-testing correction. One entry per CDR3 protein sequence results from the TCRdb reprocessing of the reads, with DNA left out. The V and J calls follow TCRdb's processing rather than the paper's. The sample's table lists a count of over 100,000 distinct CDR3 sequences. Clones ranked in the top ten supply around an eighth of the sample.

The sample comprised blood. The sequence was obtained from a human donor with ulcerative colitis or Crohn's disease, or a healthy co-twin of an affected twin (not recorded which). The receptor chain draws on TRBV5-6 and TRBJ2-7. CDR3 region: CASSLFLYEQYF.